This TCR beta chain was sequenced for a study of cytomegalovirus exposure and HLA in healthy donors. The CDR3 is made up of 15 amino acids. Trimming at V came to 5 bases and at J to 5 bases, leaving 9 bases not matched to a gene. CDR1 SGHVS and CDR2 FNYEAQ come from the germline V gene. Both 60 Vbeta primers and 13 Jbeta primers went into the PCR. Original processing notes: Per a later analysis, the number of unique TCR beta chains was roughly 87 million, of which around 9.9 million were shared. Clones were sequenced by immunoSEQ multiplex PCR, and TCRdb holds only the in-frame ones, with some missing. The DNA was the basis for D and trimming; V, J and clone size are from that table. The sample contains about 160,000 clones, 68% of which appear only once.

This TCR was sampled from a man in his forties or fifties in good health and CMV-seronegative. The chain carries TRBV7-6 and TRBJ2-7, with 10 bases fitting TRBD1. Sequences were obtained from PBMCs. The CDR3 region has the DNA TGTGCCAGCAGCACCCGGGACAGGGGAAGCCACGAGCAGTACTTC. It translates to CASSTRDRGSHEQYF.